The rows below give T cell receptor beta chains drawn from one sample of a study of patients and donors after allogeneic stem cell transplantation. TCRdb recomputed calls from the RT-PCR reads with MiXCR, one row per CDR3 protein. The sample lists about 410,000 distinct CDR3 sequences, 16% occurring once. The sample taken for sequencing was blood, either unsorted or a sorted T cell fraction (not recorded which). These receptors originate from a human donor who was either an allogeneic HSCT recipient or a stem cell or donor lymphocyte infusion donor (not recorded which). It is not recorded whose cells these are; they may come from a transplant donor. The CDR3 runs from the conserved cysteine through the conserved F or W. Each record gives: J gene, clone size, D gene, V gene, CDR3 protein, CDR3 DNA. A D gene is named only where the DNA matches it firmly. Where a row states a size, it is once, few, many or the class of an expanded clone; other rows omit it.

j_call: TRBJ2-2; clone_size: .; d_call: .; v_call: TRBV30; cdr3_aa: CAWSGGLTNTGELFF; cdr3_nt: TGTGCCTGGAGTGGGGGACTTACGAACACCGGGGAGCTGTTTTTT
j_call: TRBJ2-2; clone_size: many; d_call: TRBD2; v_call: TRBV28; cdr3_aa: CASSLLAVRELFF; cdr3_nt: TGTGCCAGCAGTCTACTAGCGGTTCGGGAGCTGTTTTTT
j_call: TRBJ2-7; clone_size: .; d_call: TRBD2; v_call: TRBV29-1; cdr3_aa: CSVGGGATYEQYF; cdr3_nt: TGCAGCGTGGGCGGGGGGGCGACTTACGAGCAGTACTTC
j_call: TRBJ1-1; clone_size: few; d_call: .; v_call: TRBV27; cdr3_aa: CASSSRVVNTEAFF; cdr3_nt: TGTGCCAGCAGTTCTAGGGTTGTGAACACTGAAGCTTTCTTT
j_call: TRBJ1-6; clone_size: few; d_call: .; v_call: TRBV20-1; cdr3_aa: CSAGPGVLLHF; cdr3_nt: TGCAGTGCTGGACCGGGAGTACTTCTCCACTTT
j_call: TRBJ2-7; clone_size: medium-sized; d_call: TRBD1; v_call: TRBV29-1; cdr3_aa: CSAIIRDRVEQYF; cdr3_nt: TGCAGCGCTATAATCCGGGACAGGGTGGAGCAGTACTTC
j_call: TRBJ2-7; clone_size: .; d_call: .; v_call: TRBV29-1; cdr3_aa: CSVGEVYEQYF; cdr3_nt: TGCAGCGTCGGGGAGGTCTACGAGCAGTACTTC
j_call: TRBJ1-1; clone_size: .; d_call: .; v_call: TRBV12-3/TRBV12-4; cdr3_aa: CASSLVRIEAFF; cdr3_nt: TGTGCCAGCAGTTTAGTTCGGATTGAAGCTTTCTTT
j_call: TRBJ2-5; clone_size: .; d_call: .; v_call: TRBV20-1; cdr3_aa: CSARPNQAQYF; cdr3_nt: TGCAGTGCTAGACCTAATCAGGCCCAGTACTTC
j_call: TRBJ2-1; clone_size: .; d_call: .; v_call: TRBV7-9; cdr3_aa: CASSLVTGNEQFF; cdr3_nt: TGTGCCAGCAGCTTAGTCACGGGGAATGAGCAGTTCTTC
j_call: TRBJ2-1; clone_size: few; d_call: .; v_call: TRBV5-1; cdr3_aa: CASSLYWGREQFF; cdr3_nt: TGCGCCAGCAGCTTGTACTGGGGTCGGGAGCAGTTCTTC
j_call: TRBJ2-7; clone_size: .; d_call: TRBD2; v_call: TRBV20-1; cdr3_aa: CSARKRTSSYEQYF; cdr3_nt: TGCAGTGCTAGAAAGCGGACTAGCTCCTACGAGCAGTACTTC
j_call: TRBJ2-5; clone_size: few; d_call: TRBD1; v_call: TRBV20-1; cdr3_aa: CSARDRTGGGETQYF; cdr3_nt: TGCAGTGCTAGAGATCGGACAGGGGGGGGAGAGACCCAGTACTTC
j_call: TRBJ2-3; clone_size: .; d_call: .; v_call: TRBV3-1; cdr3_aa: CASSQGVRGAGDTQYF; cdr3_nt: TGTGCCAGCAGCCAAGGTGTGAGAGGGGCAGGAGATACGCAGTATTTT
j_call: TRBJ2-5; clone_size: .; d_call: .; v_call: TRBV6-6; cdr3_aa: CASSYGQQETQYF; cdr3_nt: TGTGCCAGCAGTTACGGACAGCAAGAGACCCAGTACTTC
j_call: TRBJ1-5; clone_size: many; d_call: .; v_call: TRBV20-1; cdr3_aa: CSAMDRESFGQPQHF; cdr3_nt: TGCAGTGCTATGGACCGGGAATCCTTTGGACAGCCCCAGCATTTT
j_call: TRBJ2-7; clone_size: .; d_call: TRBD1; v_call: TRBV15; cdr3_aa: CATSRDQDRGVEQYF; cdr3_nt: TGTGCCACCAGCAGAGACCAGGACAGGGGAGTCGAGCAGTACTTC
j_call: TRBJ2-7; clone_size: few; d_call: .; v_call: TRBV29-1; cdr3_aa: CSVEVGTSRSYEQYF; cdr3_nt: TGCAGCGTTGAAGTTGGAACTAGCAGGTCCTACGAGCAGTACTTC
j_call: TRBJ2-7; clone_size: .; d_call: TRBD1; v_call: TRBV12-3/TRBV12-4; cdr3_aa: CASRFTGGEQYF; cdr3_nt: TGTGCCAGCAGATTTACAGGGGGCGAGCAGTACTTC
j_call: TRBJ1-5; clone_size: few; d_call: TRBD1; v_call: TRBV20-1; cdr3_aa: CSARPGTGTDSNQPQHF; cdr3_nt: TGCAGTGCTAGGCCCGGGACAGGTACGGATAGCAATCAGCCCCAGCATTTT
j_call: TRBJ1-2; clone_size: .; d_call: .; v_call: TRBV5-5; cdr3_aa: CASTLRATLDYGYTF; cdr3_nt: TGTGCCAGCACCTTAAGGGCGACCTTAGACTATGGCTACACCTTC
j_call: TRBJ2-7; clone_size: .; d_call: TRBD1; v_call: TRBV11-1; cdr3_aa: CASSSTRDRVSYEQYF; cdr3_nt: TGTGCCAGCAGCTCGACCCGGGACAGGGTATCCTACGAGCAGTACTTC
j_call: TRBJ2-3; clone_size: .; d_call: TRBD2; v_call: TRBV18; cdr3_aa: CASSPGLAAFTDTQYF; cdr3_nt: TGTGCCAGCTCACCAGGACTAGCGGCCTTCACAGATACGCAGTATTTT
j_call: TRBJ1-2; clone_size: .; d_call: TRBD1; v_call: TRBV20-1; cdr3_aa: CSAKWAGGRYGYTF; cdr3_nt: TGCAGTGCAAAGTGGGCAGGGGGCAGGTATGGCTACACCTTC
j_call: TRBJ2-1; clone_size: few; d_call: .; v_call: TRBV14; cdr3_aa: CASSNLPTRGFDEQFF; cdr3_nt: TGTGCCAGCAGCAACCTACCCACCAGGGGTTTCGATGAGCAGTTCTTC
j_call: TRBJ1-6; clone_size: .; d_call: .; v_call: TRBV4-1; cdr3_aa: CASSLQGDYSPLHF; cdr3_nt: TGCGCCAGCAGCCTACAGGGAGATTATTCACCCCTCCACTTT
j_call: TRBJ2-5; clone_size: .; d_call: TRBD2; v_call: TRBV7-9; cdr3_aa: CASSLGGLAGVKETQYF; cdr3_nt: TGTGCCAGCAGCTTAGGTGGACTAGCGGGAGTAAAAGAGACCCAGTACTTC
j_call: TRBJ2-5; clone_size: .; d_call: .; v_call: TRBV15; cdr3_aa: CATSREWEGGETQYF; cdr3_nt: TGTGCCACCAGCAGAGAATGGGAAGGGGGGGAGACCCAGTACTTC
j_call: TRBJ2-7; clone_size: .; d_call: .; v_call: TRBV7-2; cdr3_aa: CASSRTGREQYF; cdr3_nt: TGTGCCAGCAGCCGAACAGGGAGGGAGCAGTACTTC
j_call: TRBJ1-2; clone_size: .; d_call: .; v_call: TRBV7-9; cdr3_aa: CASSLRGGAGYTF; cdr3_nt: TGTGCCAGCAGCTTAAGGGGGGGTGCCGGCTACACCTTC
j_call: TRBJ1-2; clone_size: many; d_call: .; v_call: TRBV7-2; cdr3_aa: CASSLEGPSGGYTF; cdr3_nt: TGTGCCAGCAGCTTAGAGGGCCCTTCTGGTGGCTACACCTTC
j_call: TRBJ2-7; clone_size: few; d_call: TRBD2; v_call: TRBV3-1; cdr3_aa: CASSVGTSASYEQYF; cdr3_nt: TGTGCCAGCAGCGTTGGGACTAGCGCATCCTACGAGCAGTACTTC
j_call: TRBJ2-1; clone_size: few; d_call: .; v_call: TRBV5-6; cdr3_aa: CASSLGGGLLRDQFF; cdr3_nt: TGTGCCAGCAGCTTGGGCGGCGGGCTATTGAGGGACCAGTTCTTC
j_call: TRBJ2-3; clone_size: .; d_call: TRBD2; v_call: TRBV14; cdr3_aa: CASSQPPALAGGPDTQYF; cdr3_nt: TGTGCCAGCAGCCAACCGCCCGCACTAGCGGGAGGGCCCGATACGCAGTATTTT
j_call: TRBJ2-1; clone_size: .; d_call: .; v_call: TRBV20-1; cdr3_aa: CSASLIAVLYNEQFF; cdr3_nt: TGCAGTGCTAGCCTAATCGCCGTTCTCTACAATGAGCAGTTCTTC
j_call: TRBJ2-3; clone_size: few; d_call: .; v_call: TRBV6-5; cdr3_aa: CASSYEYSTDTQYF; cdr3_nt: TGTGCCAGCAGTTACGAGTACTCCACAGATACGCAGTATTTT
j_call: TRBJ1-1; clone_size: .; d_call: .; v_call: TRBV4-1; cdr3_aa: CASSQGPQKAFF; cdr3_nt: TGCGCCAGCAGCCAGGGCCCCCAGAAAGCTTTCTTT
j_call: TRBJ2-5; clone_size: .; d_call: .; v_call: TRBV20-1; cdr3_aa: CSARIAGETQYF; cdr3_nt: TGCAGTGCTAGAATCGCGGGAGAGACCCAGTACTTC
j_call: TRBJ2-7; clone_size: few; d_call: .; v_call: TRBV7-2; cdr3_aa: CASSLAHVSLYEQYF; cdr3_nt: TGTGCCAGCAGCTTAGCCCATGTCTCCCTCTACGAGCAGTACTTC
j_call: TRBJ2-1; clone_size: many; d_call: TRBD2; v_call: TRBV24-1; cdr3_aa: CATSDLSGTYNEQFF; cdr3_nt: TGTGCCACCAGTGATCTTAGCGGGACCTACAATGAGCAGTTCTTC
j_call: TRBJ2-1; clone_size: many; d_call: .; v_call: TRBV20-1; cdr3_aa: CSARWGPLGEQFF; cdr3_nt: TGCAGTGCTAGATGGGGGCCCTTGGGTGAGCAGTTCTTC
j_call: TRBJ1-1; clone_size: .; d_call: .; v_call: TRBV7-9; cdr3_aa: CASSLPPRGGTEAFF; cdr3_nt: TGTGCCAGCAGCCTACCCCCGCGGGGCGGGACTGAAGCTTTCTTT
j_call: TRBJ1-1; clone_size: few; d_call: .; v_call: TRBV12-3/TRBV12-4; cdr3_aa: CASRADHEAFF; cdr3_nt: TGTGCCTCAAGGGCAGATCATGAAGCTTTCTTT
j_call: TRBJ1-5; clone_size: few; d_call: .; v_call: TRBV7-3; cdr3_aa: CASSLFDPFGQPQHF; cdr3_nt: TGTGCCAGCAGCTTATTCGATCCTTTCGGTCAGCCCCAGCATTTT
j_call: TRBJ2-7; clone_size: .; d_call: .; v_call: TRBV7-6; cdr3_aa: CASSLDQAGFGYEQYF; cdr3_nt: TGTGCCAGCAGCTTAGACCAAGCTGGGTTTGGCTACGAGCAGTACTTC
j_call: TRBJ2-5; clone_size: .; d_call: .; v_call: TRBV5-1; cdr3_aa: CASSWGGVETQYF; cdr3_nt: TGCGCCAGCAGCTGGGGGGGCGTCGAGACCCAGTACTTC
j_call: TRBJ1-5; clone_size: .; d_call: TRBD1; v_call: TRBV5-1; cdr3_aa: CASSLGPGQGQPQHF; cdr3_nt: TGCGCCAGCAGCTTGGGACCGGGACAGGGTCAGCCCCAGCATTTT
j_call: TRBJ2-5; clone_size: .; d_call: .; v_call: TRBV7-2; cdr3_aa: CASSLVRGVQETQYF; cdr3_nt: TGTGCCAGCAGCTTAGTGCGGGGCGTCCAAGAGACCCAGTACTTC
j_call: TRBJ2-5; clone_size: .; d_call: TRBD2; v_call: TRBV6-1; cdr3_aa: CASNKGTSGRETQYF; cdr3_nt: TGTGCCAGCAATAAGGGGACTAGCGGGAGAGAGACCCAGTACTTC
j_call: TRBJ2-1; clone_size: .; d_call: TRBD2; v_call: TRBV7-3; cdr3_aa: CASSSRNTSGGASRNEQFF; cdr3_nt: TGTGCCAGCAGCTCCCGAAACACTAGCGGGGGGGCCTCACGGAATGAGCAGTTCTTC
j_call: TRBJ1-6; clone_size: .; d_call: .; v_call: TRBV19; cdr3_aa: CASRPSGTDNSPLHF; cdr3_nt: TGTGCCAGTAGGCCCTCCGGGACGGATAATTCACCCCTCCACTTT
j_call: TRBJ1-4; clone_size: .; d_call: .; v_call: TRBV19; cdr3_aa: CASRDSFPEKLFF; cdr3_nt: TGTGCCAGTCGGGATTCGTTTCCCGAAAAACTGTTTTTT
j_call: TRBJ2-7; clone_size: many; d_call: .; v_call: TRBV4-1; cdr3_aa: CASSPLYRGGDYEQYF; cdr3_nt: TGCGCCAGCAGCCCTCTCTACAGGGGAGGTGACTACGAGCAGTACTTC